This record concerns one T cell receptor (beta chain) sequence. The data were obtained in a study of blood T cell repertoires in COVID-19. Study background: The United States, Italy and Spain were the sources of the acute and convalescent COVID-19 samples. From T cells, B-cell-depleted T cells, or PBMCs came the material, which was cDNA or gDNA.

Per the original data handling: Estimates of nucleated cell counts were drawn from the amplification of reference gene primers. Here immunoSEQ multiplex PCR was the method, and the copy in TCRdb shows in-frame clones only, minus some. V and J calls and clone size are as listed in that table; D and trimming were resolved from the DNA. The table lists about 190,000 clones, less than 90% of them singletons. Trimming took 7 bases from V and 0 from J, leaving 16 bases between them. Germline V gene data show CDR1 as MDHEN and CDR2 as SYDVKM. The CDR3 spans 15 residues. V usage is TRBV28 and J usage is TRBJ2-7; perhaps TRBD1 as D (5 bases). The sequence was collected from a man aged 25-40 years with acute or convalescent COVID-19. Material: peripheral blood. The CDR3 bases are TGTGCCAGCAACTTAAGGGGCAGAAGCTCCTACGAGCAGTACTTC. Residues: CASNLRGRSSYEQYF.